Shown below are 2 T cell receptor beta chains from a single sample sequenced in a study of graft-versus-host responses after intestinal transplantation. Their target antigens are unknown. Sequenced by immunoSEQ multiplex PCR; TCRdb stores in-frame clones only, minus some. This sample yields about 82,000 clones, of which approximately 90% are seen a single time; approximately 0.32% belongs to the top ten. The source material was unstimulated CD4+ T cells sorted from spleen or lymph node cells, sampled before transplant. These receptors were taken from a human donor who was the organ donor for an intestinal transplant.

The chain carries TRBV25-1 and TRBJ1-1; D call uncertain. V dropped 4 bases and J dropped 0 bases, with 9 bases sitting between them. The CDR3 totals 14 residues. Germline-derived CDR1 and CDR2 are MGHDK and SYGVNS. The CDR3 is CASSGSVVNTEAFF. CDR3 DNA sequence: TGTGCCAGCAGTGGTAGCGTGGTGAACACTGAAGCTTTCTTT.

The chain is built from TRBV18 and TRBJ2-4; TRBD2 matches at 12 bases. Germline assignment: CDR1 KGHSH and CDR2 LQKENI. CDR3 length equals 17 residues. With V trimmed by 6 bases and J by 2 bases, 8 bases remained unmatched. The chain's CDR3 is CASSPLGLAGTKNIQYF. The DNA of the CDR3 is TGTGCCAGCTCGCCGCTCGGACTAGCGGGAACCAAAAACATTCAGTACTTC.